This T cell receptor (beta chain) emerged from a study of blood T cells in healthy people across ages. The CDR3 length is 15 residues. Germline values: CDR1 SQVTM, CDR2 ANQGSEA. It was with a sample-barcoded 5' primer and a J-beta primer mix that a second PCR of roughly 7 to 12 cycles was run. From the 5' RACE reads, TCRdb called clonotypes with MiXCR, one entry per CDR3 protein. The sample records approximately 800,000 distinct CDR3 sequences, around a quarter being singletons. These data were also reused for a study on T cells of mothers and their children.

This receptor was obtained from a boy aged 5-17 years in good health. Sequencing was done on a sample of blood. The chain combines TRBV29-1 with TRBJ2-7; 16 nucleotides align to TRBD2. The last part of the DNA fits TRBJ2-1 better; the J call may be wrong. The DNA of the CDR3 is TGCAGCGTTGACGGGACTAGCGGGGGGGCAGGTGAGCAGTTCTTC. Protein sequence: CSVDGTSGGAGEQFF.